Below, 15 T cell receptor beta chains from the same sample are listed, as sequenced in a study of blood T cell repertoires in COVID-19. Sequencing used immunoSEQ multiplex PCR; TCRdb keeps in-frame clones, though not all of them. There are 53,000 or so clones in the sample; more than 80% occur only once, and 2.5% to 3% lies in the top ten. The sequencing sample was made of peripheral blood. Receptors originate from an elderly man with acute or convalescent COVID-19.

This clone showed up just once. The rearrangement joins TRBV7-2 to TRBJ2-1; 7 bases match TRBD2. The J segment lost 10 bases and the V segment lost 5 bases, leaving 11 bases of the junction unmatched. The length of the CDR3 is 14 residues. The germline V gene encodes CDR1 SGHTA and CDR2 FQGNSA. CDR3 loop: CASSRSGRQREQFF. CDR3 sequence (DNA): TGTGCCAGCAGCCGGTCCGGGAGGCAAAGAGAGCAGTTCTTC.

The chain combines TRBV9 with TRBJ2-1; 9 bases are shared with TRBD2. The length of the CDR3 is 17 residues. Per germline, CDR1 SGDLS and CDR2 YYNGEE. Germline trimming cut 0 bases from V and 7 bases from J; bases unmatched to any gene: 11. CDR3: CASSVVEVAGAFNEQFF. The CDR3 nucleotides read TGTGCCAGCAGCGTAGTGGAAGTAGCGGGGGCCTTTAATGAGCAGTTCTTC.

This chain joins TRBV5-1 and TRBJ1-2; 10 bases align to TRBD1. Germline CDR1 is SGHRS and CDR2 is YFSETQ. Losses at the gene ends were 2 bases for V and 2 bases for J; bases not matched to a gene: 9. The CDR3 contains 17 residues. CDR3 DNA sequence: TGCGCCAGCAGCTTATCGACAGGGGGCTATTCGAACTATGGCTACACCTTC. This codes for CASSLSTGGYSNYGYTF.

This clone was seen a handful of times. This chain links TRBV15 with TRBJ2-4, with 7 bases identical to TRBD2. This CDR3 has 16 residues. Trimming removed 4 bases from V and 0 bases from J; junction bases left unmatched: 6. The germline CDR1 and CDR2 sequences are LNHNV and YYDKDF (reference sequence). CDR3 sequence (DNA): TGTGCCACCAGCACTATGGGAGGGGCAGCCAAAAACATTCAGTACTTC. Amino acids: CATSTMGGAAKNIQYF.

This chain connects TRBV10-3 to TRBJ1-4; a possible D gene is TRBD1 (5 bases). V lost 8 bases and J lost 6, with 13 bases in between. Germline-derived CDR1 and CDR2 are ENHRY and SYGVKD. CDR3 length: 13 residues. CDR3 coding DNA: TGTGCCATCGCCCCCAGGGTTGATGAAAAACTGTTTTTT. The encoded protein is CAIAPRVDEKLFF.

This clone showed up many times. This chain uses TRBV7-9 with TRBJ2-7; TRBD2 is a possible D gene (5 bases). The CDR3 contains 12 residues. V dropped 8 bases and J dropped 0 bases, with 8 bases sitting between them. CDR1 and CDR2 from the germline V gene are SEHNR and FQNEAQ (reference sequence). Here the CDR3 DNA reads TGTGCCAGCGACGGGAACTCCTACGAGCAGTACTTC. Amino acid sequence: CASDGNSYEQYF.

The CDR3 protein is CSAQGRTEAFF. DNA of the CDR3: TGCAGTGCTCAAGGGAGGACTGAAGCTTTCTTT. This sequence joins TRBV20-1 and TRBJ1-1, with D uncertain. Trimming removed 5 bases from V and 5 bases from J, with 9 bases in between. Germline loops: CDR1 DFQATT, CDR2 SNEGSKA (reference sequence). This CDR3 is built from 11 residues.

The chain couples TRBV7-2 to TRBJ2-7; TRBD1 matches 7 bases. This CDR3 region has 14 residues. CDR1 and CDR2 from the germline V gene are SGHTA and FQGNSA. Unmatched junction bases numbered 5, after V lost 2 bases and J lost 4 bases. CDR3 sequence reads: CASSLYWDSYEQYF. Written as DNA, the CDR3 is TGTGCCAGCAGCTTATATTGGGACAGTTACGAGCAGTACTTC.

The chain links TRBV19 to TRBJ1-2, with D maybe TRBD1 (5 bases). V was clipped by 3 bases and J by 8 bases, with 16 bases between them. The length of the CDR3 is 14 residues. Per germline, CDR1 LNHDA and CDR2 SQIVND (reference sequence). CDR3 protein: CASSIQPQGGGYTF. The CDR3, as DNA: TGTGCCAGTAGTATTCAACCCCAGGGAGGGGGCTACACCTTC. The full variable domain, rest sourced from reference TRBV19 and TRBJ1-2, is DGGITQSPKYLFRKEGQNVTLSCEQNLNHDAMYWYRQDPGQGLRLIYYSQIVNDFQKGDIAEGYSVSREKKESFPLTVTSAQKNPTAFYLCASSIQPQGGGYTFGSGTRLTVV.

CDR3 residues: CASSVELAGTDTQYF. The DNA of the CDR3 is TGTGCCAGCAGCGTAGAACTAGCGGGGACAGATACGCAGTATTTT. V gene TRBV9 combines with J gene TRBJ2-3; 10 bases match TRBD2. Germline loops: CDR1 SGDLS, CDR2 YYNGEE. V dropped 0 bases and J dropped 3; count of bases not matched to a gene: 1. The CDR3 length is 15 residues.

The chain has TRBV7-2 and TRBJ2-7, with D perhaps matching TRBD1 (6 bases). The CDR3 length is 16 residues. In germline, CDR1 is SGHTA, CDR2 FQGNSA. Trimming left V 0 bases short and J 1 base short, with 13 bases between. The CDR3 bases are TGTGCCAGCAGCTTAGCTTCGTCAGGGGCGTCCTACGAGCAGTACTTC. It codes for CASSLASSGASYEQYF.

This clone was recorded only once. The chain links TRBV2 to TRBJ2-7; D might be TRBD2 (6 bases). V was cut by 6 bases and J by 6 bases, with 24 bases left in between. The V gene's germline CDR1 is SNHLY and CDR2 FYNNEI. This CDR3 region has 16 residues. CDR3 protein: CASRTVLVRGPVEQYF. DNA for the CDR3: TGTGCCAGCAGGACAGTTTTAGTGCGGGGTCCAGTCGAGCAGTACTTC.

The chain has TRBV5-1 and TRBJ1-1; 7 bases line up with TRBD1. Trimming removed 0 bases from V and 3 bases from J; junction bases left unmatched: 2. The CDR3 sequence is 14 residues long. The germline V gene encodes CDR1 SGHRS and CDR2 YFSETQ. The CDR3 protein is CASSLEGTDTEAFF. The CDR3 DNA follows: TGCGCCAGCAGCTTGGAAGGGACAGACACTGAAGCTTTCTTT.

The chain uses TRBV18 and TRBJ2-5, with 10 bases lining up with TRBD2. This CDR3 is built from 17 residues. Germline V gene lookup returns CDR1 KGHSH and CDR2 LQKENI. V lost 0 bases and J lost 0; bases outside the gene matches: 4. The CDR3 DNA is TGTGCCAGCTCACCACCGGCACTAGCGGGGTACCAAGAGACCCAGTACTTC. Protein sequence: CASSPPALAGYQETQYF.

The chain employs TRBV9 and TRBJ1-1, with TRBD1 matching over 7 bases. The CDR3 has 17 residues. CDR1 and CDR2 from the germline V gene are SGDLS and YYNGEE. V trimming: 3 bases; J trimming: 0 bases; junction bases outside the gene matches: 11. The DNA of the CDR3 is TGTGCCAGCAGCGAAGGGAATCCGACAGGGTTGAACACTGAAGCTTTCTTT. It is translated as CASSEGNPTGLNTEAFF.